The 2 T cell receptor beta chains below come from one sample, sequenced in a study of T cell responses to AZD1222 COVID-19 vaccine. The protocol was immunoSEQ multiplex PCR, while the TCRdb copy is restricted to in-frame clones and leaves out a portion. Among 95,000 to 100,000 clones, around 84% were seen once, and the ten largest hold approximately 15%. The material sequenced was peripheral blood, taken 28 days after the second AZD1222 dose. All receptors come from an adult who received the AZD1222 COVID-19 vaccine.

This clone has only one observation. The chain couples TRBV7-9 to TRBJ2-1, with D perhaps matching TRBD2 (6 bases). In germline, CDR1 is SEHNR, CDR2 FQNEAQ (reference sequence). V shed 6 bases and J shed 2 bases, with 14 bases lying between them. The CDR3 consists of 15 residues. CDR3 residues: CASSTQPGAYNEQFF. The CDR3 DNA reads TGTGCCAGCAGTACTCAACCGGGAGCCTACAATGAGCAGTTCTTC.

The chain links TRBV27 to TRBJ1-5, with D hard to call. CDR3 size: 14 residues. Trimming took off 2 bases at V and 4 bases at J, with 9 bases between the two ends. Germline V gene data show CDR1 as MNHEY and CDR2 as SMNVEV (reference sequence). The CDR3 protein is CASSLGAINQPQHF. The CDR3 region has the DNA TGTGCCAGCAGTTTAGGAGCAATTAATCAGCCCCAGCATTTT.